This T cell receptor (beta chain) was captured by sequencing in a study of blood T cell repertoires in COVID-19 (dated by TCRdb to 2020 to 2022). Context from the whole study: Collaborator samples came from the United States, Italy and Spain and covered acute and convalescent phases of COVID-19. Samples came from the ongoing ImmuneRACE study (first 160 participants) plus 1,254 subjects from 6 global collaborators. Where available, HLA class I and class II types were obtained from metadata supplied by the sample provider rather than from assay-based typing. Sample metadata almost always included a de-identified subject ID, COVID-19 status, age in years and sex. The repertoires were made available in a free public database intended to serve as a resource for research on the immune response to SARS-CoV-2. The dataset comprised deeply sampled blood TCRbeta repertoires from subjects exposed to, actively infected with, or recovered from COVID-19. The material from the prospective study consisted of cDNA or gDNA derived from T cells, B-cell-depleted T cells, or PBMCs. General findings and caveats noted by the study authors: The amount of clinical and demographic metadata varied by source and participant and was provided uncurated.

Regarding this clone: Its antigen is not yet known. No clone much larger than this one lies a single base away; base qualities are absent.

The germline V gene provides CDR1 MDHEN and CDR2 SYDVKM. The germline V end is reduced by 8 bases and the J end by 5 bases; junction bases left unmatched: 6. The CDR3 covers 13 residues, taking in both the cysteine and the phenylalanine. The only DNA kept is the CDR3, 39 bases in frame from the first base. Collaborating institutions collected whole blood in K2EDTA tubes following their own protocols. For TCRbeta analysis, collaborators shipped samples as frozen whole blood, isolated PBMCs, or DNA extracted from either of those sample types. TCRbeta CDR3 regions were amplified from genomic DNA by means of the immunoSEQ Assay, a bias-controlled multiplex PCR. Per the source publication's procedure: The number of nucleated cells in each sample was estimated from the amplification of reference gene primers within the assay. To quantify the absolute abundance of each unique TCRbeta CDR3 rearrangement, sequence reads were collapsed and filtered. For each sample, productive Simpson clonality was calculated by taking the square root of Simpson's diversity index across productive rearrangements. What TCRdb holds here is the immuneACCESS table cut down to in-frame rearrangements. Part of the clones is not present; checked against another copy, under half of the missing clones reflect an unresolved V gene, and the others are unexplained. D and trimming come from the DNA, and the V and J calls and clone size come from that table. This sample holds more than 140,000 clones; about 83% were observed only once. The top ten clonotypes cover roughly 1.4% of the sample.

Specimen: peripheral blood. The chain uses TRBV28 and TRBJ1-2, with TRBD1 matching 9 junction bases. The sequence was obtained from a human donor in a cohort sampled during active COVID-19. The CDR3 region has the sequence CASLQGTGYGYTF. The DNA reads TGTGCCAGCCTCCAAGGGACAGGGTATGGCTACACCTTC.